The following is a TCR beta chain sequence with its context. The sample belongs to a study of blood T cell repertoires in COVID-19. At the level of the study: Whether acute or convalescent, the COVID-19 samples came from the United States, Italy and Spain. In each case, the material was cDNA or gDNA derived from T cells, B-cell-depleted T cells, or PBMCs.

The CDR3 has 12 amino acids. V shed 1 base and J shed 7 bases, with 10 bases lying between them. Germline loops: CDR1 SQVTM, CDR2 ANQGSEA. Source study methods: Amplification with reference gene primers provided the estimates of nucleated cell counts. Produced via immunoSEQ multiplex PCR; TCRdb's table is partial and in-frame only. The DNA was the basis for D and trimming; V, J and clone size are from that table. The table shows some 200,000 clones, with 84% occurring only once. The chain couples TRBV29-1 to TRBJ1-2; a weak D match, TRBD1 (5 bases). Specimen: peripheral blood. This receptor was obtained from a woman aged 55-75 years with acute or convalescent COVID-19. The CDR3 bases are TGCAGCGTTGAAGTCCAGGGCTCTGGCTACACCTTC. This encodes CSVEVQGSGYTF.